Shown below are 20 T cell receptor beta chains from a single sample sequenced in a study of T cell changes during pregnancy in multiple sclerosis. TCRdb's copy holds only in-frame clones and misses some; the assay was immunoSEQ multiplex PCR. In the table there are some 49,000 clones, roughly nine tenths of which are singletons. This sample comprised CD4+ T cells from peripheral blood mononuclear cells, obtained in the second trimester of pregnancy. The origin of the receptors is a female donor in good health, enrolled as a control in a pregnancy study.

The chain uses TRBV10-3 and TRBJ2-7; perhaps TRBD1 as D (6 bases). Germline V lookup: CDR1 ENHRY, CDR2 SYGVKD. Trimming pared 10 bases from V and 0 bases from J, leaving 10 bases between. CDR3 size: 12 residues. In DNA, the CDR3 is TGTGCCACCTCAGGGGACTCCTACGAGCAGTACTTC. Translating it yields CATSGDSYEQYF.

This chain links TRBV9 with TRBJ1-6; 9 bases match TRBD1. V lost 6 bases to trimming and J lost 7 bases; unmatched junction nucleotides: 8. Germline CDR1 is SGDLS and CDR2 is YYNGEE. The CDR3 is made up of 15 amino acids. The DNA for the CDR3 is TGTGCCAGCACCCGCGGGGACAGGGTGAATTCACCCCTCCACTTT. Protein sequence: CASTRGDRVNSPLHF.

This chain uses TRBV18 with TRBJ2-5; D possibly corresponds to TRBD1 (6 bases). Trimming pared 6 bases from V and 11 bases from J, leaving 25 bases between. The germline CDR1 and CDR2 sequences are KGHSH and LQKENI. This CDR3 spans 15 amino acids. The CDR3 sequence is CASSAEFLVQGSQYF. The CDR3 nucleotides read TGTGCCAGCTCGGCCGAGTTTCTGGTCCAGGGGTCGCAGTACTTC.

The rearrangement uses TRBV30 and TRBJ1-2; 7 bases are a match to TRBD1. The V gene's germline CDR1 is GTSNPN and CDR2 SVGIG (reference sequence). There are 14 residues in the CDR3. With 0 bases clipped from V and 7 bases from J, the junction kept 8 bases outside the gene matches. The CDR3: CAWSVSEGAIGYTF. The CDR3 DNA sequence: TGTGCCTGGAGTGTGTCGGAGGGGGCGATTGGCTACACCTTC.

The rearrangement joins TRBV9 to TRBJ1-2; 8 bases match TRBD1. Unmatched junction bases numbered 8, after V lost 4 bases and J lost 3 bases. The CDR3 has 15 residues. CDR1 and CDR2 (germline): SGDLS, YYNGEE. The CDR3 protein is CASSRAQGEHYGYTF. The CDR3 DNA follows: TGTGCCAGCAGCAGGGCACAGGGGGAGCACTATGGCTACACCTTC.

On this clone itself: At the DNA level, this CDR3 is encoded by other sequences in the same sample as well. This rearrangement joins TRBV4-3 to TRBJ2-2; 8 bases match TRBD1. Germline-derived CDR1 and CDR2 are LGHNA and YSLEER. V lost 4 bases to trimming and J lost 1 base; unmatched junction nucleotides: 5. The CDR3 runs to 16 residues. CDR3 loop: CASSPDGTGNTGELFF. The CDR3, as DNA: TGCGCCAGCAGCCCAGACGGGACAGGGAACACCGGGGAGCTGTTTTTT.

V gene TRBV6-1 combines with J gene TRBJ1-2, with TRBD1 identical over 12 bases. This CDR3 contains 14 residues. Unmatched junction bases numbered 7, after V lost 6 bases and J lost 8 bases. Germline V gene lookup returns CDR1 MNHNS and CDR2 SASEGT. This chain's CDR3 is CASRGGQGATGYTF. CDR3 DNA: TGTGCCAGCAGGGGGGGACAGGGGGCAACGGGCTACACCTTC.

This CDR3 reads CASRTTGDLDTQYF. The CDR3, as DNA: TGTGCCAGCAGAACGACAGGGGACTTGGATACGCAGTATTTT. The rearrangement joins TRBV2 to TRBJ2-3; 8 bases are a match to TRBD1. The CDR3 runs 14 residues. CDR1 is SNHLY and CDR2 is FYNNEI in the germline V gene. Trimming at V came to 6 bases and at J to 6 bases, leaving 8 bases not matched to a gene.

The chain couples TRBV19 to TRBJ1-3; D is ambiguous. The CDR3 is made up of 14 amino acids. Germline V gene data show CDR1 as LNHDA and CDR2 as SQIVND (reference sequence). The ends were cut back, 3 bases at V and 0 bases at J, with 6 bases in the middle. The CDR3 sequence: CASSISVSGNTIYF. The CDR3 region has the DNA TGTGCCAGTAGTATCAGCGTCTCTGGAAACACCATATATTTT.

The V and J genes are TRBV7-2 and TRBJ1-6; D possibly corresponds to TRBD1 (6 bases). V was cut by 4 bases and J by 7 bases, with 11 bases left in between. Germline lookup yields CDR1 SGHTA and CDR2 FQGNSA. The CDR3 contains 14 residues. The chain's CDR3 is CASSSTGQNSPLHF. The CDR3 nucleotides read TGTGCCAGCAGCTCGACTGGACAGAATTCACCCCTCCACTTT.

This chain joins TRBV6-5 and TRBJ2-3; D perhaps matches TRBD1 (6 bases). This CDR3 is built from 16 residues. CDR1 is MNHEY and CDR2 is SVGAGI in the germline V gene. V dropped 0 bases and J dropped 4 bases, with 14 bases sitting between them. The CDR3 region is CASSYSRTAEADTQYF. The CDR3 bases are TGTGCCAGCAGTTACTCGAGGACAGCCGAGGCAGATACGCAGTATTTT.

The gene calls are TRBV5-4 and TRBJ2-5; 9 nucleotides line up with TRBD1. V dropped 2 bases and J dropped 5; count of bases not matched to a gene: 4. Germline V lookup: CDR1 SGHNT, CDR2 YYREEE (reference sequence). The CDR3 spans 14 residues. The CDR3 bases are TGTGCCAGCAGCTTCCCGGGACAGGGCGAGACCCAGTACTTC. Translated: CASSFPGQGETQYF.

The chain is built from TRBV19 and TRBJ2-3; D is undetermined. CDR3 length: 14 amino acids. Germline V gene data show CDR1 as LNHDA and CDR2 as SQIVND (reference sequence). The V and J ends lost 10 bases and 0 bases respectively, with 14 bases between them. CDR3 DNA: TGTGCCACTCGGGTTCGTTCTAGCACAGATACGCAGTATTTT. Protein product: CATRVRSSTDTQYF. The full variable domain, rest sourced from reference TRBV19 and TRBJ2-3, is DGGITQSPKYLFRKEGQNVTLSCEQNLNHDAMYWYRQDPGQGLRLIYYSQIVNDFQKGDIAEGYSVSREKKESFPLTVTSAQKNPTAFYLCATRVRSSTDTQYFGPGTRLTVL.

This chain uses TRBV6-5 with TRBJ1-1; 9 bases match TRBD1. CDR3 length equals 14 residues. The junction had 6 bases not matched to a gene; V was cut back by 5 bases and J by 5 bases. Germline CDR1 is MNHEY and CDR2 is SVGAGI. The CDR3 loop is CASSRTGGVTEAFF. The CDR3 nucleotides are TGTGCCAGCAGTAGAACAGGGGGCGTAACTGAAGCTTTCTTT.

The gene calls are TRBV7-9 and TRBJ1-1; D gene unclear. The CDR3 covers 15 residues. V lost 6 bases and J 1 base, leaving 15 bases between the germline ends. Germline CDR1 and CDR2: SEHNR and FQNEAQ (reference sequence). CDR3 loop: CASSRVGVANTEAFF. The DNA of the CDR3 is TGTGCCAGCAGTCGTGTCGGGGTCGCGAACACTGAAGCTTTCTTT.

The chain recombines TRBV30 with TRBJ1-2; D gene ambiguous. CDR3 length equals 13 residues. Germline V CDR1 and CDR2: GTSNPN, SVGIG (reference sequence). V lost 0 bases and J lost 3, with 8 bases in between. CDR3 in DNA: TGTGCCTGGAGTGTTATGAGGGACTATGGCTACACCTTC. Translating it yields CAWSVMRDYGYTF.

The chain joins TRBV7-6 to TRBJ2-3; 9 positions agree with TRBD2. Germline-derived CDR1 and CDR2 are SGHVS and FNYEAQ. V lost 1 base and J lost 2; bases outside the gene matches: 7. The CDR3 loop spans 17 amino acids. The DNA for the CDR3 is TGTGCCAGCAGCTTAGAGGGGGCTAGCGGGGTCACAGATACGCAGTATTTT. This encodes CASSLEGASGVTDTQYF.

The genes are TRBV19 and TRBJ2-7, with 8 bases lining up with TRBD1. Trimming cost V 6 bases and J 4 bases; bases outside gene matches: 5. The CDR3 spans 13 residues. Germline CDR1 LNHDA, CDR2 SQIVND (reference sequence). CDR3 DNA: TGTGCCAGTAGAGATGACAGGGGTTACGAGCAGTACTTC. Translation gives CASRDDRGYEQYF.

CDR3 in amino acids: CASSEAFGGAETQYF. The DNA for the CDR3 is TGTGCCAGCAGTGAAGCGTTTGGCGGGGCGGAGACCCAGTACTTC. V and J are TRBV6-1 and TRBJ2-5; a possible D gene is TRBD2 (6 bases). The CDR3 runs to 15 residues. The V end was cut by 0 bases, the J end by 5 bases, with 13 bases between. Germline CDR1 reads MNHNS; CDR2 reads SASEGT.

This sequence joins TRBV4-2 and TRBJ2-7; 7 bases match TRBD1. There are 15 residues in the CDR3. V lost 3 bases and J lost 2; bases outside the gene matches: 7. Germline V lookup: CDR1 LGHNA, CDR2 YNFKEQ. Written as DNA, the CDR3 is TGTGCCAGCAGCCAGGGTTCGGGACAGACCTACGAGCAGTACTTC. Translation gives CASSQGSGQTYEQYF.